A single sample is the source of the 11 T cell receptor beta chains below, sequenced in a study of radiotherapy plus CTLA-4 blockade in lung cancer. Assay used: immunoSEQ multiplex PCR; TCRdb lists only in-frame clones, some missing. The data contain about 100,000 clones, under 90% of them singletons. The specimen comprised peripheral blood, sampled from a patient treated with radiotherapy plus ipilimumab. Receptors originate from a human donor with non-small cell lung cancer who had stable disease on radiotherapy plus ipilimumab.

The CDR3 reads CASSGPIPPVNEQFF. The DNA of the CDR3 is TGTGCCAGCAGCGGCCCCATCCCCCCGGTTAATGAGCAGTTCTTC. The chain is built from TRBV9 and TRBJ2-1; D gene uncertain. The CDR3 consists of 15 residues. The germline V gene has CDR1 SGDLS and CDR2 YYNGEE. Trimming took off 3 bases at V and 7 bases at J, with 17 bases between the two ends.

The V and J genes are TRBV5-1 and TRBJ2-7; unclear D gene. Looked up from germline, CDR1 is SGHRS and CDR2 is YFSETQ. V was shortened by 7 bases and J by 5 bases, with 10 bases between the two germline ends. The CDR3 is 11 residues long. DNA for the CDR3: TGCGCCAGCGGAGACGGTAACGAGCAGTACTTC. Amino acid sequence: CASGDGNEQYF.

The genes are TRBV10-3 and TRBJ2-7, with D possibly matching TRBD1 (6 bases). Germline V gene data show CDR1 as ENHRY and CDR2 as SYGVKD. CDR3 length: 12 amino acids. V lost 6 bases, J lost 3 bases, and 9 bases lay in between. CDR3 region: CAISRDIYEQYF. The DNA for the CDR3 is TGTGCCATCAGCCGGGACATCTACGAGCAGTACTTC.

In DNA, the CDR3 is TGTGCCAGCAGTAAGGCCCCGACGAACACCGGGGAGCTGTTTTTT. Amino acid sequence: CASSKAPTNTGELFF. The gene calls are TRBV28 and TRBJ2-2; D not resolved. The CDR3 extends over 15 amino acids. The V and J ends lost 5 bases and 0 bases respectively, with 10 bases between them. CDR1 is MDHEN and CDR2 is SYDVKM in the germline V gene.

The J gene is TRBJ2-1, the V gene TRBV30, with D possibly matching TRBD1 (5 bases). The germline CDR1 and CDR2 sequences are GTSNPN and SVGIG (reference sequence). The CDR3 covers 15 residues. V was cut by 2 bases and J by 3 bases, with 14 bases left in between. The CDR3 loop is CAWSTGSEIYNEQFF. The CDR3 DNA sequence: TGTGCCTGGAGTACAGGTTCCGAAATCTACAATGAGCAGTTCTTC.

V usage is TRBV7-8 and J usage is TRBJ2-1; D gene ambiguous. There are 12 residues in the CDR3. The V gene's germline CDR1 is SGHVS and CDR2 FQNEAQ. Trimming removed 4 bases from V and 9 bases from J, with 10 bases in between. This chain's CDR3 is CASSSLVSEQFF. In nucleotides, the CDR3 is TGTGCCAGCAGCTCCCTCGTAAGTGAGCAGTTCTTC.

The chain uses TRBV29-1 and TRBJ2-2; 10 bases match TRBD2. Germline V gene sequence: CDR1 SQVTM, CDR2 ANQGSEA. The CDR3 is 15 residues long. Trimming removed 4 bases from V and 4 bases from J; junction bases left unmatched: 6. CDR3 protein: CSVVGSGRGTGELFF. CDR3 nucleotides: TGCAGCGTTGTAGGCAGCGGGAGGGGCACCGGGGAGCTGTTTTTT.

The V call is TRBV2, the J call TRBJ1-5, with D maybe TRBD1 (5 bases). V was trimmed by 4 bases and J by 7 bases, leaving 11 bases between them. This CDR3 contains 13 residues. Germline-derived CDR1 and CDR2 are SNHLY and FYNNEI. The CDR3 loop reads CASSGRRDQPQHF. The CDR3 nucleotides are TGTGCCAGCAGTGGTCGGCGGGACCAGCCCCAGCATTTT.

The CDR3 loop is CASTLITGGGGNQPQHF. As DNA, the CDR3 is TGTGCCAGTACCTTAATAACAGGAGGAGGGGGCAATCAGCCCCAGCATTTT. The chain is built from TRBV19 and TRBJ1-5; D may be TRBD1 (5 bases). Germline values: CDR1 LNHDA, CDR2 SQIVND (reference sequence). The V gene lost 7 bases and the J gene lost 2 bases, with 21 bases spanning the gap. The CDR3 spans 17 residues.

On this clone: Other nucleotide sequences from this sample produce the same CDR3. This chain uses TRBV28 with TRBJ1-5; D gene ambiguous. Per the germline V gene, CDR1 is MDHEN and CDR2 is SYDVKM. Between the trimmed V and J ends, which lost 4 bases and 0 bases, there was a span of 4 bases. The CDR3 consists of 13 residues. The CDR3 DNA is TGTGCCAGCAGTTCGAATAGCAATCAGCCCCAGCATTTT. Translated: CASSSNSNQPQHF.

The chain employs TRBV2 and TRBJ1-3; 7 bases fit TRBD1. Germline values: CDR1 SNHLY, CDR2 FYNNEI. The CDR3 is made up of 15 amino acids. V gave up 4 bases and J gave up 5 bases; unmatched junction bases: 8. The CDR3 DNA reads as TGTGCCAGCAGTGGCCCCGGGACAGATAGAAACACCATATATTTT. Protein sequence: CASSGPGTDRNTIYF.